The clone carrying this TCR beta chain was found a few times. Template switching created a universal primer site, and the cDNA included unique molecular identifiers. TCRdb reprocessed the 5' RACE reads with MiXCR, giving one entry per CDR3 protein. The sample gives a few hundred thousand distinct CDR3 sequences, 12% to 15% of which show up once; roughly 0.42% is in the top ten. The sample belongs to a study of identical twins. This CDR3 spans 13 amino acids. V shed 3 bases and J shed 7 bases, with 10 bases lying between them. These data also formed part of another study, on yellow fever vaccine responses in identical twins.

Sequencing input: CD4+ T cells sorted from blood. The TCR sequence derives from a woman in her late teens or twenties in good health. The J gene is TRBJ2-4, the V gene TRBV12-3 or TRBV12-4, with D unresolved. The CDR3 reads CASSFQARNIQYF. In nucleotides, the CDR3 is TGTGCCAGCAGTTTTCAGGCCAGGAACATTCAGTACTTC.